The 4 T cell receptor beta chains listed next were all sequenced from one sample in a study of tumor and adjacent non-tumor tissue in lung cancer. A modified ARM-PCR protocol with three rounds of nested PCR amplified TCRbeta. TCRdb fed the multiplex PCR reads into MiXCR, producing one record per CDR3 protein. Of about 110,000 distinct CDR3 sequences listed, roughly 77% are singletons. The template was RNA from unsorted bulk tissue. The sample was lung tumor tissue. The source of these receptors is a woman in her sixties with non-small cell lung cancer.

This chain joins TRBV11-2 and TRBJ1-3; a weak D match, TRBD1 (5 bases). The CDR3 runs to 13 residues. Trimming shortened V by 3 bases and J by 8 bases, and 11 bases separated the two germline ends. Germline assignment: CDR1 SGHAT and CDR2 FQNNGV. The CDR3 DNA follows: TGTGCCAGCAGCTTTGGGGGTCTAGACACCATATATTTT. Translated, it gives CASSFGGLDTIYF.

The genes are TRBV6-5 and TRBJ2-7; tentatively, D is TRBD1 (6 bases). Germline lookup yields CDR1 MNHEY and CDR2 SVGAGI. The CDR3 runs 15 residues. Trimming took off 6 bases at V and 4 bases at J, with 19 bases between the two ends. This CDR3 reads CASSRITRGSYEQYF. The CDR3 nucleotides are TGTGCCAGCAGCCGCATAACTAGGGGGAGTTACGAGCAGTACTTC.

With respect to this clonotype: The junction shows a germline mismatch at one end, possibly a read error. The V gene is TRBV12-3 or TRBV12-4, the J gene TRBJ1-2; 7 nucleotides agree with TRBD1. The CDR3 is 13 amino acids. The CDR3 spells CAGSPVRGQGYTF. Here the CDR3 DNA reads TGTGCCGGCAGCCCCGTGAGGGGGCAAGGCTACACCTTC.

For this clonotype: It may be a read error: a sequence one base away is much more abundant. This chain uses TRBV6-2 or TRBV6-3 with TRBJ1-1; 7 bases fit TRBD1. The germline V gene encodes CDR1 MNHEY and CDR2 SVGEGT. This CDR3 is built from 14 residues. Written as DNA, the CDR3 is TGTGCCAGCAGACTTTACAGGGGTGGTACTGAAACTTTCTTT. The encoded protein is CASRLYRGGTETFF.